The rows below give T cell receptor beta chains drawn from one sample of a study of PD-L1 blockade in urothelial cancer. The assay was immunoSEQ multiplex PCR, and TCRdb's table has in-frame clones only and misses some. The table has tens of thousands of clones, roughly 77% seen once. Material: PBMCs, obtained around atezolizumab (anti-PD-L1) treatment. These receptors all come from a man between 70 and 80 years old with urothelial cancer. The CDR3 runs from the conserved cysteine through the conserved F or W. The D gene is left open where the match is weak. The listing skips clone size in some rows; elsewhere it reads once, few, many or a size class.

>TRBV7-6|NA|NA|TRBJ1-3
TGTGCCAGCAGCTTCCAGGGACTTTGGGGAAACACCATATATTTT
CASSFQGLWGNTIYF
>TRBV12-5|NA|NA|TRBJ1-3
TGTGCTAGTGGTTTGGTTGGGGGGGCCCATATCTCTGGAAACACCATATATTTT
CASGLVGGAHISGNTIYF
>TRBV19|once|NA|TRBJ1-1
TGTGCCAGTAGTTCACAGGCGAACACTGAAGCTTTCTTT
CASSSQANTEAFF
>TRBV7-7|NA|TRBD2|TRBJ2-5
TGTGCTAGCAGCTCTAGCGGGAGACGGGAGACCCAGTACTTC
CASSSSGRRETQYF
>TRBV4-2|once|NA|TRBJ2-3
TGTGCCAGCAGCCAAGAGCCGGGACTTAACACAGATACGCAGTATTTT
CASSQEPGLNTDTQYF
>TRBV19|NA|TRBD1|TRBJ2-1
TGTGCCAGTAGTCTACAGGGGAATGAGCAGTTCTTC
CASSLQGNEQFF
>TRBV7-6|NA|TRBD2|TRBJ2-5
TGTGCCAGCAGCTTACGTCGGAGCGGGAGATCCGGAGAGACCCAGTACTTC
CASSLRRSGRSGETQYF
>TRBV28|NA|TRBD2|TRBJ2-3
TGTGCCAGCAGTAACCAGGGACTAGCGGGAACTGGAGATACGCAGTATTTT
CASSNQGLAGTGDTQYF
>TRBV7-8|NA|TRBD1|TRBJ2-3
TGTGCCAGCAGCCACGCCTTTGGACAGGGGGGGTCAGATACGCAGTATTTT
CASSHAFGQGGSDTQYF
>TRBV30|NA|TRBD2|TRBJ2-1
TGTGCCTGGAAGGGTTTCGGGAGGCCAGGGAATGAGCAGTTCTTC
CAWKGFGRPGNEQFF
>TRBV5-1|few|NA|TRBJ2-5
TGCGCCAGCAGCGTCTCGGGGGAAGGGGAAGAGACCCAGTACTTC
CASSVSGEGEETQYF
>TRBV7-3|NA|TRBD2|TRBJ2-5
TGTGCCAGCACCCTCGGTCCCCAGCGGGAGATGGGGAAGACCCAGTACTTC
CASTLGPQREMGKTQYF
>TRBV6-5|NA|NA|TRBJ1-2
TGTGCCAGCAGTTACTCTGGGGGGAACGGCGGCTACACCTTC
CASSYSGGNGGYTF
>TRBV7-2|NA|TRBD2|TRBJ2-3
TGTGCCAGCAGCGTACTAGCGGGAGCAGGAGATACGCAGTATTTT
CASSVLAGAGDTQYF
>TRBV5-1|few|NA|TRBJ2-1
TGCGCCAGCAGCTCCCCCACACATGCTGAGCAGTTCTTC
CASSSPTHAEQFF
>TRBV9|few|NA|TRBJ2-2
TGTGCCAGCAGCGTACGGCGACTGGCCGGGGAGCTGTTTTTT
CASSVRRLAGELFF
>TRBV18|NA|TRBD1|TRBJ2-3
TGTGCCAGCTCACCACAGACAGGGGGCTTTGATACGCAGTATTTT
CASSPQTGGFDTQYF
>TRBV7-2|NA|TRBD2|TRBJ2-3
TGTGCCAGCAGCGGCCGACTAGCGGGGGGGGCAGATACGCAGTATTTT
CASSGRLAGGADTQYF
>TRBV19|NA|TRBD1|TRBJ1-1
TGTGCCAGTAGTATCGCAGGGGGTCCGAACACTGAAGCTTTCTTT
CASSIAGGPNTEAFF
>TRBV7-2|NA|NA|TRBJ2-6
TGTGCCAGCAGCTTAGTCCACTCTGGGGCCAACGTCCTGACTTTC
CASSLVHSGANVLTF
>TRBV28|few|NA|TRBJ1-1
TGTGCCTCTTCCGGGGGGCTCCGAACTGAAGCTTTCTTT
CASSGGLRTEAFF
>TRBV6-5|NA|NA|TRBJ2-4
TGTGCCAGCAGATCTCGACTAGCCAAAAACATTCAGTACTTC
CASRSRLAKNIQYF
>TRBV11-3|NA|NA|TRBJ2-7
TGTGCCAGCAGCCCAGGGCCAGAGTACGAGCAGTACTTC
CASSPGPEYEQYF
>TRBV6-4|NA|TRBD1|TRBJ2-7
TGTGCCAGTAGTGACTTGAGGGGACAGGTAAACGAGTACTTC
CASSDLRGQVNEYF
>TRBV9|NA|NA|TRBJ1-2
TGTGCCAGCAGCGAAGCAGCGGACTATGGCTACACCTTC
CASSEAADYGYTF
>TRBV7-2|NA|NA|TRBJ1-3
TGTGCCAGCAGCCCGGGAGGGCGGCGCTCTGGAAACACCATATATTTT
CASSPGGRRSGNTIYF
>TRBV10-3|once|NA|TRBJ1-2
TGTGCCATTGGGACAAGAGCTAATGGCTACACCTTC
CAIGTRANGYTF
>TRBV7-8|few|NA|TRBJ1-2
TGTGCCAGCAGCTTAGTGGTAAAAACTACCCTTAACTATGGCTACACCTTC
CASSLVVKTTLNYGYTF
>TRBV7-2|NA|NA|TRBJ1-2
TGTGCCAGCAGCTTACAGGGCTATGGCTACACCTTC
CASSLQGYGYTF
>TRBV7-9|few|NA|TRBJ2-7
TGTGCCAGCAGCGCGACTAGGACGAGCGAGCAGTACTTC
CASSATRTSEQYF
>TRBV4-3|once|NA|TRBJ1-4
TGCGCCAGCAGCCAAGGGGGGGGGTGGGTTAATGAAAAACTGTTTTTT
CASSQGGGWVNEKLFF
>TRBV7-2|NA|NA|TRBJ1-1
TGTGCCAGCAGCTTATTACTGCTGAACACTGAAGCTTTCTTT
CASSLLLLNTEAFF
>TRBV9|NA|NA|TRBJ2-2
TGTGCCAGCAGCCGCAGCGGACAGTACACCGGGGAGCTGTTTTTT
CASSRSGQYTGELFF
>TRBV7-2|NA|NA|TRBJ2-7
TGTGCCAGCAGCCTGGTCGCCAGCTCCTACGAGCAGTACTTC
CASSLVASSYEQYF
>TRBV15|once|NA|TRBJ2-6
TGTGCCACCAGCAGCTTCTCTGGGGCCAACGTCCTGACTTTC
CATSSFSGANVLTF
>TRBV28|NA|NA|TRBJ1-5
TGTGCCAGCTTTGAAAGGGGAAGGGGAATAGGCAATCAGCCCCAGCATTTT
CASFERGRGIGNQPQHF
>TRBV6-1|NA|NA|TRBJ2-3
TGTGCCAGCAGTGAATCTGGCCATACGCAGTATTTT
CASSESGHTQYF
>TRBV11-2|NA|TRBD2|TRBJ2-1
TGTGCCAGCAGCCCTCAGACTAGCGGGATCTACAATGAGCAGTTCTTC
CASSPQTSGIYNEQFF
>TRBV5-1|NA|TRBD2|TRBJ2-1
TGCGCCAGCAGCACCGGGACTAGCTGGGGCAATGAGCAGTTCTTC
CASSTGTSWGNEQFF
>TRBV2|NA|TRBD1|TRBJ1-6
TGTGCCAGCAGCCCCAGGGGGGTGGATTCACCCCTCCACTTT
CASSPRGVDSPLHF
>TRBV7-6|NA|TRBD1|TRBJ2-3
TGTGCCAGCAGCCCCGGAGTCTCGGACAGGGGGCGGGATACGCAGTATTTT
CASSPGVSDRGRDTQYF
>TRBV6-4|NA|TRBD2|TRBJ2-1
TGTGCCAGCAGTCCCTTTAGCGGGAAGAACAATGAGCAGTTCTTC
CASSPFSGKNNEQFF
>TRBV27|few|NA|TRBJ1-4
TGTGCCAGCAGCCCTCGGGACTTCGGGATCGAAAAACTGTTTTTT
CASSPRDFGIEKLFF
>TRBV11-2|NA|NA|TRBJ2-5
TGTGCCAGCAGCCGACTTAAAGGAGGGACCCAAGAGACCCAGTACTTC
CASSRLKGGTQETQYF
>TRBV5-1|NA|NA|TRBJ2-7
TGCGCCAGCAGCTTGGGTCCGGCCTACGAGCAGTACTTC
CASSLGPAYEQYF
>TRBV18|once|NA|TRBJ1-1
TGTGCCAGCTCACCACAGGGAGGTGGGACGACTGAAGCTTTCTTT
CASSPQGGGTTEAFF
>TRBV5-4|NA|NA|TRBJ2-7
TGTGCCAGCAGCTTGGCAGGGTCCTACGAGCAGTACTTC
CASSLAGSYEQYF